Only one count was recorded for the clone carrying this TCR beta chain. The antigen is not known. The sample is drawn from a study of PD-L1 blockade in urothelial cancer. The assay was immunoSEQ multiplex PCR, and TCRdb's table has in-frame clones only and misses some. The sample gives around 120,000 clones, 75% to 90% of which show up once; under 2% is in the top ten. Findings and limits, study-wide: At the 3-week point, tumor-associated blood clones expanded more in durable-benefit patients.

Indicated time point: peripheral blood 6 weeks after treatment start. Sample numbers ranged from 1 to 8 per patient, encompassing pretreatment and on-treatment collections. This TCR was recovered from a man aged 55 to 70 with urothelial cancer. Sequencing was performed on PBMCs, taken around atezolizumab (anti-PD-L1) treatment.

For the CDR3, the DNA is TGTGCCAGCACCTCACGAGGCGGGGCGGCTCGGGAGACCCAGTACTTC. It translates to CASTSRGGAARETQYF. The chain recombines TRBV11-3 with TRBJ2-5, with TRBD2 as a possible D gene (6 bases). CDR3 length equals 16 residues. CDR1 and CDR2 from the germline V gene are SGHNT and YENEEA. V lost 7 bases, J lost 5 bases, and 23 bases lay in between.